This T cell receptor (beta chain) was sequenced in a study of shared clonotypes between healthy human individuals. Sequenced by immunoSEQ multiplex PCR; TCRdb stores in-frame clones only, minus some. The sample records about 2.1 million clones, around 95% being singletons. CD45RO-negative, CCR7-selected cells formed the naive CD8 fraction, which excluded terminally differentiated effector memory CD45RA+ cells. Unmatched junction bases numbered 6, after V lost 7 bases and J lost 5 bases. In germline, CDR1 is SGDLS, CDR2 YYNGEE. This CDR3 is 14 amino acids long. This receptor was identified in a man between 18 and 29 years old in good health. Some clones in this sample may be carry-over from other donors' samples. Sequencing was performed on naive CD8+ T cells from PBMCs. This sequence joins TRBV9 and TRBJ1-1, with 12 bases identical to TRBD1. CDR3 amino acids: CASGTGGVGTEAFF. The CDR3 DNA reads as TGTGCCAGCGGGACAGGGGGCGTAGGGACTGAAGCTTTCTTT.